This T cell receptor (beta chain) was identified in a study of Tregs in tolerant kidney transplant recipients. Overall study findings and caveats: Activated donor B cell expansion appeared to reveal the most relevant donor-specific TCRbeta repertoire.

Germline V lookup: CDR1 SEHNR, CDR2 FQNEAQ (reference sequence). Trimming cost V 5 bases and J 5 bases; bases outside gene matches: 11. The CDR3 contains 16 residues. About this clone: The antigen is not known.

Sequenced by immunoSEQ multiplex PCR; TCRdb stores in-frame clones only, minus some. The sample lists under 100,000 clones; around nine tenths were seen once. Unstimulated regulatory T cells (CD4+CD25+CD127-), CD4+CD25- non-regulatory cells, CD4 and CD8 cells were FACS-sorted from thawed PBMCs. Sequencing was carried out using CD8+ T cells from blood. This sequence joins TRBV7-9 and TRBJ1-4, with TRBD1 identical over 7 bases. The source of this sequence is a human donor in good health. Here the CDR3 DNA reads TGTGCCAGCAGCCCCCTTCTGGGACAGCGAAATGAAAAACTGTTTTTT. Protein sequence: CASSPLLGQRNEKLFF.